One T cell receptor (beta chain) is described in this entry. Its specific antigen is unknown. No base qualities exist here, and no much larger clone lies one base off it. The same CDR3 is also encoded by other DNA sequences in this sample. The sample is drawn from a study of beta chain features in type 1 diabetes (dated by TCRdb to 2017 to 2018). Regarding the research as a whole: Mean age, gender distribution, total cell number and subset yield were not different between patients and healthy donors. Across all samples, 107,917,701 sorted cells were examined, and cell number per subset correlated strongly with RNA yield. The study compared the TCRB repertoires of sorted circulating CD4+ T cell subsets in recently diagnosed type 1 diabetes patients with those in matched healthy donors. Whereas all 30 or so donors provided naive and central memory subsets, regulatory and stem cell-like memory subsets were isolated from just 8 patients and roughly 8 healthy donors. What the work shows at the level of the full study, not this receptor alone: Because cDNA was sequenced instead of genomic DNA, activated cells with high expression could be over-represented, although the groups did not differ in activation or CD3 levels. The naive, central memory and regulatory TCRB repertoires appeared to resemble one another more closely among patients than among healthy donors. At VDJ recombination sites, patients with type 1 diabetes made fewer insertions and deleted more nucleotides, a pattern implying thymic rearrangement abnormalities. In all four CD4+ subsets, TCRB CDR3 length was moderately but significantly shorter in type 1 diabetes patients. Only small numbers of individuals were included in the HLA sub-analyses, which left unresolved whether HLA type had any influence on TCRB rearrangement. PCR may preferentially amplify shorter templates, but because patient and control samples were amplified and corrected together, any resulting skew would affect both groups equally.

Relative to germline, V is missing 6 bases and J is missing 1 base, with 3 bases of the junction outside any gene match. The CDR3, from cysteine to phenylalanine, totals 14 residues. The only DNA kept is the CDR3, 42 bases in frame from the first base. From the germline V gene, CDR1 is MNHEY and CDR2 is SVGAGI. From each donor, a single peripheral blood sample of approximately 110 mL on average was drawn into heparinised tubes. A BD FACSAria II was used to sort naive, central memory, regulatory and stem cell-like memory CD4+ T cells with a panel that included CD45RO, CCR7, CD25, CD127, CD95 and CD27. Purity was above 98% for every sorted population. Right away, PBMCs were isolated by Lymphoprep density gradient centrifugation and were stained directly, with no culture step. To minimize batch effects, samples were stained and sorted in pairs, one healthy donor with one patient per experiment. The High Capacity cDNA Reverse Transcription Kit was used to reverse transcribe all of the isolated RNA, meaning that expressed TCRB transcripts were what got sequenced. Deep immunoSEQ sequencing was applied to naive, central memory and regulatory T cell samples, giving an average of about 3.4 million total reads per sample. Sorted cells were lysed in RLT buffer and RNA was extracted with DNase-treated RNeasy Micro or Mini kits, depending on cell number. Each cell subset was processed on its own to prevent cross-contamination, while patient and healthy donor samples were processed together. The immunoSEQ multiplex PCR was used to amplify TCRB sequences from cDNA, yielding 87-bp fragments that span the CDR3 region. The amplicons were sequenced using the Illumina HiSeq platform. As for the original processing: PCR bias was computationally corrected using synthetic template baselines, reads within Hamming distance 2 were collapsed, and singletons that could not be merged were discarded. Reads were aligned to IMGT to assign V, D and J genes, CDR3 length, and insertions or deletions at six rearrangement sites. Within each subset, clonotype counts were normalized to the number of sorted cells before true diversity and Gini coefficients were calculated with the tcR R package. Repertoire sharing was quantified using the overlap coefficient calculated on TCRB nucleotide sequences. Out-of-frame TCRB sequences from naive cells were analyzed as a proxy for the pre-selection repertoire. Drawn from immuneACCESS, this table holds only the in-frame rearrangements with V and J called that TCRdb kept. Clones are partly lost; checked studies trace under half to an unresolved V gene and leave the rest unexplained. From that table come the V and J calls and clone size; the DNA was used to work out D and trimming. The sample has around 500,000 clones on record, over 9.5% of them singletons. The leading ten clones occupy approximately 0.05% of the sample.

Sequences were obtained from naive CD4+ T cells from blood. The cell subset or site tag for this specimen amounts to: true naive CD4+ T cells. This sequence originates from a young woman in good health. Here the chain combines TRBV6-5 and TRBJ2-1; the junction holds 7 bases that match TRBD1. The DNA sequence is TGTGCCAGCAGCCTCAGGGGGTCCTACAATGAGCAGTTCTTC. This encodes CASSLRGSYNEQFF.